Presented here are 15 T cell receptor beta chains from one specimen sequenced in a study of cytomegalovirus exposure and HLA in healthy donors. PCR amplification relied on 60 Vbeta primers (plus 13 Jbeta primers). The assay was immunoSEQ multiplex PCR, and TCRdb's table has in-frame clones only and misses some. Of about 100,000 clones listed, roughly 79% are singletons. The sequenced material came from PBMCs. These receptors originate from a man between 40 and 49 years old in good health and CMV-seronegative.

This clone was observed a single time. V and J are TRBV6-5 and TRBJ1-3, with TRBD1 as a possible D gene (6 bases). The CDR3 is 14 amino acids. Between the trimmed V and J ends, which lost 7 bases and 4 bases, there was a span of 14 bases. Germline V gene sequence: CDR1 MNHEY, CDR2 SVGAGI. The CDR3: CASIDRSSGNTIYF. CDR3 sequence (DNA): TGTGCCAGCATTGACAGGAGCTCCGGAAACACCATATATTTT.

The chain combines TRBV23-1 with TRBJ1-2; TRBD1 matches 7 bases. TRBV23-1 is sorted into the ORF group, with uncertain function. The length of the CDR3 is 17 residues. Losses at the gene ends were 0 bases for V and 2 bases for J; bases not matched to a gene: 9. DNA for the CDR3: TGCGCCAGCAGTCAATCTAATCGGGCAGGGGGAAACTATGGCTACACCTTC. It translates to CASSQSNRAGGNYGYTF.

The chain recombines TRBV15 with TRBJ2-3; perhaps TRBD2 as D (5 bases). This CDR3 contains 16 residues. Trimming took off 0 bases at V and 6 bases at J, with 16 bases between the two ends. Germline V gene sequence: CDR1 LNHNV, CDR2 YYDKDF (reference sequence). The CDR3 DNA is TGTGCCACCAGCAGAGATGTTGGAGCGGTCTACGATACGCAGTATTTT. Its protein product is CATSRDVGAVYDTQYF.

This clone has a handful of counts. The J gene is TRBJ2-2, the V gene TRBV2, with D perhaps TRBD2 (5 bases). The CDR3 is made up of 13 amino acids. Trimming took off 6 bases at V and 6 bases at J, with 11 bases between the two ends. Germline CDR1 is SNHLY and CDR2 is FYNNEI. CDR3 coding DNA: TGTGCCAGCAGAGGTGGGAGTGCCGGGGAGCTGTTTTTT. Translated, it gives CASRGGSAGELFF.

The chain is built from TRBV2 and TRBJ2-1, with a possible D match to TRBD2 (6 bases). This CDR3 comprises 13 residues. CDR1 is SNHLY, CDR2 FYNNEI, per germline. Trimming shortened V by 8 bases and J by 4 bases, and 12 bases separated the two germline ends. The CDR3 loop is CASSLASYNEQFF. The CDR3, as DNA: TGTGCCAGCTCCCTAGCGTCATACAATGAGCAGTTCTTC. The full variable domain, completed using reference TRBV2 and TRBJ2-1, is EPEVTQTPSHQVTQMGQEVILRCVPISNHLYFYWYRQILGQKVEFLVSFYNNEISEKSEIFDDQFSVERPDGSNFTLKIRSTKLEDSAMYFCASSLASYNEQFFGPGTRLTVL.

The J gene is TRBJ2-1, the V gene TRBV7-9; D is perhaps TRBD2 (5 bases). CDR1 and CDR2 from the germline V gene are SEHNR and FQNEAQ (reference sequence). CDR3 length equals 14 residues. Between the trimmed V and J ends, which lost 6 bases and 7 bases, there was a span of 16 bases. The CDR3 sequence: CASSRERVANEQFF. CDR3 nucleotide sequence: TGTGCCAGCAGTCGAGAGAGGGTTGCGAATGAGCAGTTCTTC.

The CDR3 coding sequence is TGCAGCGTTGATGTGGGCCAGGGTTCGGAGACCCAGTACTTC. Translating it yields CSVDVGQGSETQYF. The chain couples TRBV29-1 to TRBJ2-5, with a tentative D call TRBD1 (5 bases). There are 14 residues in the CDR3. Germline-derived CDR1 and CDR2 are SQVTM and ANQGSEA. V shed 3 bases and J shed 5 bases, with 16 bases lying between them.

The V call is TRBV7-3, the J call TRBJ2-1; 8 bases are shared with TRBD2. Germline V gene data show CDR1 as SGHTA and CDR2 as FQGTGA. The V segment lost 5 bases and the J segment 0 bases; nucleotides outside the gene matches: 6. This CDR3 comprises 16 residues. The CDR3 sequence: CASSPQRGSSYNEQFF. The CDR3 DNA reads TGTGCCAGCAGCCCACAGCGGGGGAGCTCCTACAATGAGCAGTTCTTC.

This chain joins TRBV6-6 and TRBJ1-5; 8 nucleotides match TRBD1. This CDR3 spans 14 amino acids. V lost 7 bases, J lost 2 bases, and 4 bases stayed unmatched. CDR1 is MNHNY and CDR2 is SVGAGI in the germline V gene (reference sequence). The CDR3 region has the DNA TGTGCCAGCATTGGACAGGGCGGCAATCAGCCCCAGCATTTT. The encoded protein is CASIGQGGNQPQHF.

Comments on this clone: Germline and junction disagree at one end, which may indicate a read error. The chain carries TRBV7-9 and TRBJ2-3; 8 bases are shared with TRBD2. CDR1 and CDR2 from the germline V gene are SEHNR and FQNEAQ (reference sequence). The CDR3 has 16 amino acids. The CDR3 loop reads CSSSLGGLAGTDTQYF. The CDR3, as DNA: TGTTCCAGCAGCCTAGGAGGACTAGCTGGCACAGATACGCAGTATTTT.

J is TRBJ1-2 and V is TRBV14, with 8 bases that match TRBD1. In germline, CDR1 is SGHDN, CDR2 FVKESK. V trimming: 4 bases; J trimming: 8 bases; junction bases outside the gene matches: 12. The CDR3 totals 15 residues. CDR3 region: CASSLLGQGAQGYTF. For the CDR3, the DNA is TGTGCCAGCAGCCTCCTGGGGCAGGGGGCTCAGGGCTACACCTTC.

This CDR3 reads CASSLLQGDTQYF. DNA for the CDR3: TGTGCCAGCAGCCTGCTGCAGGGAGATACGCAGTATTTT. This chain joins TRBV7-2 and TRBJ2-3; D perhaps matches TRBD1 (5 bases). There are 13 residues in the CDR3. Trimming pared 5 bases from V and 5 bases from J, leaving 11 bases between. Germline V lookup: CDR1 SGHTA, CDR2 FQGNSA.

The chain recombines TRBV2 with TRBJ2-5; D possibly corresponds to TRBD1 (5 bases). The germline V and J ends were trimmed by 4 bases and 5 bases, with 14 bases remaining between them. Germline V CDR1 and CDR2: SNHLY, FYNNEI. The CDR3 covers 14 residues. CDR3 residues: CASSGGNPVETQYF. The DNA for the CDR3 is TGTGCCAGCAGTGGGGGCAACCCTGTGGAGACCCAGTACTTC. Full variable domain (rest looked up from reference TRBV2 and TRBJ2-5): EPEVTQTPSHQVTQMGQEVILRCVPISNHLYFYWYRQILGQKVEFLVSFYNNEISEKSEIFDDQFSVERPDGSNFTLKIRSTKLEDSAMYFCASSGGNPVETQYFGPGTRLLVL.

This sequence joins TRBV28 and TRBJ1-6; D is unresolved. Trimming stripped 3 bases from V and 6 bases from J, with 12 bases between. Germline V gives CDR1 MDHEN, CDR2 SYDVKM. The CDR3 consists of 15 residues. CDR3 sequence (DNA): TGTGCCAGCAGTTTCGGTGGTTCGAGTAATTCACCCCTCCACTTT. Translating it yields CASSFGGSSNSPLHF.

The V call is TRBV2, the J call TRBJ1-6, with D possibly TRBD1 on 6 matching bases. The germline CDR1 and CDR2 sequences are SNHLY and FYNNEI. The CDR3 length is 14 residues. Trimming took off 5 bases at V and 9 bases at J, with 14 bases between the two ends. The CDR3 region is CASSRDTIGSPLHF. The CDR3 nucleotides are TGTGCCAGCAGTCGGGACACTATCGGTTCACCCCTCCACTTT.